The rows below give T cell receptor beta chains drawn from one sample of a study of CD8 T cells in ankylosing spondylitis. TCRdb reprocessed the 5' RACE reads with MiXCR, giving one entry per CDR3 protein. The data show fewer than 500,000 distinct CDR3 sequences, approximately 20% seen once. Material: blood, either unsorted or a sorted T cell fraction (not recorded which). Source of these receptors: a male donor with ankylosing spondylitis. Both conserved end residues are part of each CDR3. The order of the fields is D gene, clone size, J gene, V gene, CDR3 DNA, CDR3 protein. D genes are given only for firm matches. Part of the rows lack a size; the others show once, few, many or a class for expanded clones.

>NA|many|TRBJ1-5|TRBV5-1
TGCGCCAGCAGCTTAACAGGGCTTGGCAATCAGCCCCAGCATTTT
CASSLTGLGNQPQHF
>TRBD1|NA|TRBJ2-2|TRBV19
TGTGCCAGTAGTAAGAGTCAGGGGGACACCGGGGAGCTGTTTTTT
CASSKSQGDTGELFF
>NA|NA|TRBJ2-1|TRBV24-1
TGTGCCACCAGTGGCGAGTTGGGAGAATGGAAAAATGAGCAGTTCTTC
CATSGELGEWKNEQFF
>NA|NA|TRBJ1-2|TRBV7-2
TGTGCCAGCAGCTTGACACTCGGATATGGCTACACCTTC
CASSLTLGYGYTF
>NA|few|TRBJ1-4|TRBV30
TGTGCCTGGAGGTATAATGAAAAACTGTTTTTT
CAWRYNEKLFF
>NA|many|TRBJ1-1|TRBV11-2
TGTGCCAGCAGCTTAGGCACAGGCGCCTTGAACACTGAAGCTTTCTTT
CASSLGTGALNTEAFF
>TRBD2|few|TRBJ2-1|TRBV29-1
TGCAGCGTTGAAGATCGCGCTAGCGGCTACTCCTACAATGAGCAGTTCTTC
CSVEDRASGYSYNEQFF
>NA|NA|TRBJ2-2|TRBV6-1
TGTGCCAGCAGTCCTCGGGCGAACACCGGGGAGCTGTTTTTT
CASSPRANTGELFF
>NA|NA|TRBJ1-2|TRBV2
TGTGCCAGCATCAAGGAGTCTTTCGTTGATGGCTACACCTTC
CASIKESFVDGYTF
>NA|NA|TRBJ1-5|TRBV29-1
TGCAGCGCCAGTAAGGGGGACGATCAGCCCCAGCATTTT
CSASKGDDQPQHF
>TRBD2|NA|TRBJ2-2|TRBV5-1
TGCGCCAGCAGCTTGGCGGGCGGGAGGAACACCGGGGAGCTGTTTTTT
CASSLAGGRNTGELFF
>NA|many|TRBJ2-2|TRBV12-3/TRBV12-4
TGTGCCAGCAGTCCCCCTAGGCGGCTAGCCGGCGGGGAGCTGTTTTTT
CASSPPRRLAGGELFF
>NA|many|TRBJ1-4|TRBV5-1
TGCGCCAGCAGCGAACAGGGTCTCGGTGAAAAACTGTTTTTT
CASSEQGLGEKLFF
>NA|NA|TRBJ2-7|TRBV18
TGTGCCAGCTCACCACGGGCCGGGGGCTCCTACGAGCAGTACTTC
CASSPRAGGSYEQYF
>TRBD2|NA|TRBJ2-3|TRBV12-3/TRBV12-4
TGTGCCAGCAGCTTCGAGAGAGCGGGAGCCGATACGCAGTATTTT
CASSFERAGADTQYF
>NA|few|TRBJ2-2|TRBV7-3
TGTGCCAGCAGCCCCCAATCTTATTCAGGCACCGGGGAGCTGTTTTTT
CASSPQSYSGTGELFF
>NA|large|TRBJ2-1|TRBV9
TGTGCCAGCAGCGTCGAGAGGGGCAACCTCGACCACAATGAGCAGTTCTTC
CASSVERGNLDHNEQFF
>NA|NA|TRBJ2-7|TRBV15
TGTGCCACCAGCAGAGATCGCAGGGCTGGAGAGCAGTACTTC
CATSRDRRAGEQYF
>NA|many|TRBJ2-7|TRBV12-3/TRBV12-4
TGTGCCAGCAGTACGACAGGCTACGAGCAGTACTTC
CASSTTGYEQYF
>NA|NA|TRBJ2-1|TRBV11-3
TGTGCCAGCAGCTTATTGGTAGCGGACAATGAGCAGTTCTTC
CASSLLVADNEQFF
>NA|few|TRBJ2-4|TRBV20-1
TGCAGTGCTAGAGATGGCAGCTCGTTCAAAAACATTCAGTACTTC
CSARDGSSFKNIQYF
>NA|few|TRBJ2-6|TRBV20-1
TGCAGTGCTAGGGACCGGCGGACTGGGGCCAACGTCCTGACTTTC
CSARDRRTGANVLTF
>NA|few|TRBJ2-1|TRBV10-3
TGTGCCATCTGGGACTTGGACAATGAGCAGTTCTTC
CAIWDLDNEQFF
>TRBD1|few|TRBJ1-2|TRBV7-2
TGTGCCAGCAGCCGCGAGGGACAGGGGGGATATGGCTACACCTTC
CASSREGQGGYGYTF
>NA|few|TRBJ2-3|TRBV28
TGTGCCAGCACCGACCCGGCGCCAGTTACAGATACGCAGTATTTT
CASTDPAPVTDTQYF
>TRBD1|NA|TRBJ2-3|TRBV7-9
TGTGCCAGCAGGTCGGTCGGACAGGGACACACAGATACGCAGTATTTT
CASRSVGQGHTDTQYF
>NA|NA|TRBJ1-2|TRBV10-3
TGTGCCATCAGTGTAACTGGGACTCCTAATGGCTACACCTTC
CAISVTGTPNGYTF
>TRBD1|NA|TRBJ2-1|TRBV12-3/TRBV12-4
TGTGCCAGCAGTTACAGGGGCTCCTACAATGAGCAGTTCTTC
CASSYRGSYNEQFF
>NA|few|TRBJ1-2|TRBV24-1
TGTGCCACCAGTGATTTAACGGTGAACTATGGCTACACCTTC
CATSDLTVNYGYTF